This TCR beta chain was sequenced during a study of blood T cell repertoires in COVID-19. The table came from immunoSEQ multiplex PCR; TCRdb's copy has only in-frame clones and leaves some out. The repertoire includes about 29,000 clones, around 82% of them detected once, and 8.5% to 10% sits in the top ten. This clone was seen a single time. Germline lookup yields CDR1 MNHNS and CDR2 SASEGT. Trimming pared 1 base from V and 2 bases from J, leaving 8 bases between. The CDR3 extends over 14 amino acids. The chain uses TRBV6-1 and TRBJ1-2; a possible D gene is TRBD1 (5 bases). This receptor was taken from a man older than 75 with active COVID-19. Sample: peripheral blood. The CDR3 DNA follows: TGTGCCAGCAGTGAAGGGACACACAACTATGGCTACACCTTC. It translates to CASSEGTHNYGYTF.